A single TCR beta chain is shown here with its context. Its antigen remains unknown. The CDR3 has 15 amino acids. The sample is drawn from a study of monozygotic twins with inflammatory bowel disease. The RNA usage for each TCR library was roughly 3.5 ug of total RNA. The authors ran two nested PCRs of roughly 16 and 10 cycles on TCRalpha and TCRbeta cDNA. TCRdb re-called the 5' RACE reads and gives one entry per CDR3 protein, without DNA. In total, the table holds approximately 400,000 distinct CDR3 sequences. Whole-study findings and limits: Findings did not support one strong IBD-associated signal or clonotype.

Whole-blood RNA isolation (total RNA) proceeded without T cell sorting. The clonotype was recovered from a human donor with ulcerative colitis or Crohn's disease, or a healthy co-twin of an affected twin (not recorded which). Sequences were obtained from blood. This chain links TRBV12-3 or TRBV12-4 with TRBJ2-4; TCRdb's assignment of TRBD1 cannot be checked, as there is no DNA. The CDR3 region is CASSRVGVVENIQYF.